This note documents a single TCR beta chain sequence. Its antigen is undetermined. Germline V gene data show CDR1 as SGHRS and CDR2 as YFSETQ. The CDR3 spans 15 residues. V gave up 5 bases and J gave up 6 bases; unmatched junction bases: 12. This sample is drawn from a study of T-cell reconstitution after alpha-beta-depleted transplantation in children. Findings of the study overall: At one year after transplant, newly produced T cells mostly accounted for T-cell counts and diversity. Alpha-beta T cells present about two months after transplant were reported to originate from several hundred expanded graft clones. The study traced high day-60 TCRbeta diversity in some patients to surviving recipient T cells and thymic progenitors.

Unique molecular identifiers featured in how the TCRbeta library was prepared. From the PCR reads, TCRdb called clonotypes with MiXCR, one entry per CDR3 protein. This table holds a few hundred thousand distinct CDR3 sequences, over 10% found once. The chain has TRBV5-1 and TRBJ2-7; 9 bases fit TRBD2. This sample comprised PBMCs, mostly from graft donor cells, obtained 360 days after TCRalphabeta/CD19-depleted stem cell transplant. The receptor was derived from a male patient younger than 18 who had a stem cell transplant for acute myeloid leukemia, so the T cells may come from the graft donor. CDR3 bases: TGCGCCAGCAGAAGTGGCGGCGGGAGGGCGGTCGAGCAGTACTTC. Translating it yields CASRSGGGRAVEQYF.